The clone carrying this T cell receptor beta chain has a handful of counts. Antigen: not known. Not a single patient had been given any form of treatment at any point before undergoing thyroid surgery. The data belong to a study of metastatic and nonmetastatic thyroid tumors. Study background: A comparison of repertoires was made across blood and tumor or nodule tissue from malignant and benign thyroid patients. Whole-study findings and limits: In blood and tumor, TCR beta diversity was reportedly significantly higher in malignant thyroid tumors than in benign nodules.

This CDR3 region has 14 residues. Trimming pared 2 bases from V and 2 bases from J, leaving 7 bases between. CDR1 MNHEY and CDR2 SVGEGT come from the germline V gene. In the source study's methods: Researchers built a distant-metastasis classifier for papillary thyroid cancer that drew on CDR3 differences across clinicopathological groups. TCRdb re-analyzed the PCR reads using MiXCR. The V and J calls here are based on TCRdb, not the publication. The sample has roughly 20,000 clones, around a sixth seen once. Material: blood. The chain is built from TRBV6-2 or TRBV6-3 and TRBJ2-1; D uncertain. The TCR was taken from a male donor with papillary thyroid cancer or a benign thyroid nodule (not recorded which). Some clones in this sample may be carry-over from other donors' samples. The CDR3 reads CASSYHEAYNEQFF. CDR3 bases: TGTGCCAGCAGTTACCACGAGGCCTACAATGAGCAGTTCTTC.